This T cell receptor (beta chain) was found in a study of early T cells in non-severe SARS-CoV-2 infection. Study-wide points: There was a bias toward anti-spike CD8 responses in VDJdb matching, which missed private and CD4 specificities.

Per the germline V gene, CDR1 is SEHNR and CDR2 is FQNEAQ (reference sequence). The CDR3 is 11 residues long. V lost 7 bases and J lost 4, with 8 bases in between. This clonotype showed up many times. No antigen is known for it. From the 5' RACE reads, TCRdb called clonotypes with MiXCR, one entry per CDR3 protein. The sample lists 90,000 to 130,000 distinct CDR3 sequences, 10% to 15% occurring once. V and J are TRBV7-9 and TRBJ2-7; D is unresolved. This receptor was identified in an adult who was a healthcare worker with PCR-confirmed SARS-CoV-2 infection or an uninfected control (not recorded which). The material sequenced was whole blood, taken at baseline. The CDR3 bases are TGTGCCAGCACCCGAGGATACGAGCAGTACTTC. Translating gives CASTRGYEQYF.